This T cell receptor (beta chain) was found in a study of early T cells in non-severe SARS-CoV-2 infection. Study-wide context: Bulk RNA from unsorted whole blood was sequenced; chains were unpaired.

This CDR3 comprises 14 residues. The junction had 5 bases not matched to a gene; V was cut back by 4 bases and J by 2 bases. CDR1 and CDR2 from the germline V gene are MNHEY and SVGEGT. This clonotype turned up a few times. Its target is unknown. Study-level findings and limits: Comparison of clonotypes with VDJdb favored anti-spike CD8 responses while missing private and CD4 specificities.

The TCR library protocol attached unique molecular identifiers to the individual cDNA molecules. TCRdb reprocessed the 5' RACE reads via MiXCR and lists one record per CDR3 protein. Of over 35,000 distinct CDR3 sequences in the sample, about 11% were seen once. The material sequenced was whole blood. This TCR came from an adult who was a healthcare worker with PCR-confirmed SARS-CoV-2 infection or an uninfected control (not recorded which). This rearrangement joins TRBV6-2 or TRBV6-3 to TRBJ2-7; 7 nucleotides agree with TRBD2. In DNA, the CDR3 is TGTGCCAGCAGTTCTGAGCGGGGTCCCTACGAGCAGTACTTC. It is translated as CASSSERGPYEQYF.